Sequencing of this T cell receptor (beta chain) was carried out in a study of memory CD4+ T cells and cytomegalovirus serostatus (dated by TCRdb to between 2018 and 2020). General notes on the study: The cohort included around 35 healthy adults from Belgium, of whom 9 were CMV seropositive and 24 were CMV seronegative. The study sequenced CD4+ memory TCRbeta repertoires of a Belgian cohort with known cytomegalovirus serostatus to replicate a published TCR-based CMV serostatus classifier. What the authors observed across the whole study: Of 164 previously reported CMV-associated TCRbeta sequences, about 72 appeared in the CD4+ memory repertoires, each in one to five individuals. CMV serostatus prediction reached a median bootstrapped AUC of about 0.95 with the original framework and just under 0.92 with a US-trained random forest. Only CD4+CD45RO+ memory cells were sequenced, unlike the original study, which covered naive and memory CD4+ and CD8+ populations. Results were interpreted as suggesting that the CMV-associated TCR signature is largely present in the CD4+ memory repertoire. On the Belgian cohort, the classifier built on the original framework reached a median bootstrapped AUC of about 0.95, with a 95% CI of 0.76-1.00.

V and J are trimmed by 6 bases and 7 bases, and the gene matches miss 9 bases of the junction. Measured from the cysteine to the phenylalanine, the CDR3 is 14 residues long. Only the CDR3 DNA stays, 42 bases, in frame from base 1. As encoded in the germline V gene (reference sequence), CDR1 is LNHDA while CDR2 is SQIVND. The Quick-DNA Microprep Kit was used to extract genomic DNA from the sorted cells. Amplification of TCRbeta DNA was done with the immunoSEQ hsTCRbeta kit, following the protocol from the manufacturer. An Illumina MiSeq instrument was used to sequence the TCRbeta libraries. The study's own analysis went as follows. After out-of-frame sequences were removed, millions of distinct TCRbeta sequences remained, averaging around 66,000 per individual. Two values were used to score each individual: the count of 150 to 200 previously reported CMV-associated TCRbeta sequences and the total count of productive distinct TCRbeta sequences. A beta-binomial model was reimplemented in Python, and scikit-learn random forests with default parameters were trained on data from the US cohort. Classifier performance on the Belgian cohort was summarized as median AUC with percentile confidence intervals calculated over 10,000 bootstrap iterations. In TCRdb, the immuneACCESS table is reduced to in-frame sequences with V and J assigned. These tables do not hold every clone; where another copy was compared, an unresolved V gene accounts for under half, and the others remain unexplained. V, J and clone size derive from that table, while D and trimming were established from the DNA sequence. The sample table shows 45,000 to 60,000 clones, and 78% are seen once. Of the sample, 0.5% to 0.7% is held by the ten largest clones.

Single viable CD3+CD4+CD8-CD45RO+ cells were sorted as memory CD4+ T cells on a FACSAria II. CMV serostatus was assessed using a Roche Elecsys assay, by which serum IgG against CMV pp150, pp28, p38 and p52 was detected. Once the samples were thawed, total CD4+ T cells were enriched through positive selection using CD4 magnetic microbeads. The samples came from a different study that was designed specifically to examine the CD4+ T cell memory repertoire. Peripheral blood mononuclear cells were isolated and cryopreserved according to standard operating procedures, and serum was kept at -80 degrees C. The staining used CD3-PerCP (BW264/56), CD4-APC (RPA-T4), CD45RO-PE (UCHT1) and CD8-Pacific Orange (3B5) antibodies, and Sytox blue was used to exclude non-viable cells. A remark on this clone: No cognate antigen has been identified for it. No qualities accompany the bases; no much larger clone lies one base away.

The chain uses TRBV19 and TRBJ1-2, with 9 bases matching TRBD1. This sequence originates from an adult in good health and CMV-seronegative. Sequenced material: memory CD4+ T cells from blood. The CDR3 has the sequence CASSTIDRGGGYTF. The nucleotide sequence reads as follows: TGTGCCAGTAGCACCATCGACAGGGGGGGTGGCTACACCTTC.